This T cell receptor beta chain was retrieved from a study of T cell responses to AZD1222 COVID-19 vaccine. Study-level results: The span of vaccine-associated CD4 TCRs extended across spike, with dominance at 160-218 and 743-854.

V lost 0 bases and J lost 4; bases outside the gene matches: 8. Per the germline V gene, CDR1 is SGHRS and CDR2 is YFSETQ. The CDR3 totals 19 residues. The table lists this clone with a count of one. Its antigen is currently unknown. Using immunoSEQ multiplex PCR, the repertoire was profiled, and TCRdb retains in-frame clones only, with some absent. The table lists 95,000 to 150,000 clones, around 90% of them singletons. The chain has TRBV5-1 and TRBJ2-1; 15 bases line up with TRBD2. The TCR was taken from an adult who received the MenACWY meningococcal vaccine as a control. The sample consisted of peripheral blood, taken 28 days after the second dose of the MenACWY control vaccine. CDR3 region: CASSLAGTSGRFGYNEQFF. CDR3 DNA sequence: TGCGCCAGCAGCTTGGCAGGGACTAGCGGGAGGTTTGGGTACAATGAGCAGTTCTTC.